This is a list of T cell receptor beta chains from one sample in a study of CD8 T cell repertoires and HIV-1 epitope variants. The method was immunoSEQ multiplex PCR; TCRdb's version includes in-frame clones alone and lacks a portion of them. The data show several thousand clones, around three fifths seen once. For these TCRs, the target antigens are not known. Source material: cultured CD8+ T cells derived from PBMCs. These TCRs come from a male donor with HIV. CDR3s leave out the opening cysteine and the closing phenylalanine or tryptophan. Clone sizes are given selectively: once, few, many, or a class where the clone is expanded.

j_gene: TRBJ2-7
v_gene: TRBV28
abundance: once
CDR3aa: ASSFYRSYEQY

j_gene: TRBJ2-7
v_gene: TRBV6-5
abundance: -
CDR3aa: ASSYRTGSYEQY

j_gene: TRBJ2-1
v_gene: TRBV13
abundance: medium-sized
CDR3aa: ASSISGRDMLNEQF

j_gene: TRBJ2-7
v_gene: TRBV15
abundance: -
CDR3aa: ATSRATLAGDSYEQY

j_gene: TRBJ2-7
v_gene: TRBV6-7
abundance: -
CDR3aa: ASSYRDDKPPLPRTSYEQY

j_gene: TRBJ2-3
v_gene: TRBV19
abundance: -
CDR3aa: ASTASTDTQY

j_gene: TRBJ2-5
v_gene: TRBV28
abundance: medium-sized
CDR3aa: ASSSPDRAQETQY

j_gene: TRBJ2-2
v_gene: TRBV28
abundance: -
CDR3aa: ASSLETGELF

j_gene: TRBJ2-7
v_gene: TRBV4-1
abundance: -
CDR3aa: ASSLVDSESREQY

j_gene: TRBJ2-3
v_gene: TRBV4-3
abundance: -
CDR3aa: ASSQDRAGDTDTQY

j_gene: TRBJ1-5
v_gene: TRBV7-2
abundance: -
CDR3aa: ASSLEGYSNQPQH

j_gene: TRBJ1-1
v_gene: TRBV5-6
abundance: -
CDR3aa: ASSQVLSGEAF

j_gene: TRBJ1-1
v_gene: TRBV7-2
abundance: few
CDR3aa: ASSPNKGNTEAF

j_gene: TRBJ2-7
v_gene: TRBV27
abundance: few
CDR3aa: ASSLRALYEQY

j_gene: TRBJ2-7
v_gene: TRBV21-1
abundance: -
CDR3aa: ASSKIGGGGYEQY

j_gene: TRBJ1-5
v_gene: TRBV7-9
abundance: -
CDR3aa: ASSLGGTGGNQPQH

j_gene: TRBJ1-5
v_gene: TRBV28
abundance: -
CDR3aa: ASRLLRDSYQPQH

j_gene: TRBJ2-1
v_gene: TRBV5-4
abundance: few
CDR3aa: ASSLVVGGTGNEQF